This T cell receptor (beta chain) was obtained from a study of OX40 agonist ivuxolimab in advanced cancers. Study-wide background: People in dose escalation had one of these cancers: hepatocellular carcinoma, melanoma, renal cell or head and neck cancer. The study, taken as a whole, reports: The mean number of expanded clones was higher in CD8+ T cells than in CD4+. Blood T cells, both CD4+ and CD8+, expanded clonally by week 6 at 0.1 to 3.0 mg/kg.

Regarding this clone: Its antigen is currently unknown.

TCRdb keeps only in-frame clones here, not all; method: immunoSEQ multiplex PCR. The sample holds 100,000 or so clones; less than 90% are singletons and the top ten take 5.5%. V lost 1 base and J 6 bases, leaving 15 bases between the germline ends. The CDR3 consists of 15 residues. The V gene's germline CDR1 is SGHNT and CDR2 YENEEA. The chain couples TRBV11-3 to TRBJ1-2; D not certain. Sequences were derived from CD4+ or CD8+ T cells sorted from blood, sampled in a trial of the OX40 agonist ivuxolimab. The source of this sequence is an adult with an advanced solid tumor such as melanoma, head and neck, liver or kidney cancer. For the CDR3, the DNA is TGTGCCAGCAGCTTAGGATTGGGTAAACTCGATGGCTACACCTTC. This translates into CASSLGLGKLDGYTF. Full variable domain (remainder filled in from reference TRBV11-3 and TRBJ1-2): EAGVVQSPRYKIIEKKQPVAFWCNPISGHNTLYWYLQNLGQGPELLIRYENEEAVDDSQLPKDRFSAERLKGVDSTLKIQPAELGDSAVYLCASSLGLGKLDGYTFGSGTRLTVV.